This T cell receptor beta chain was obtained from a study of blood T cells in healthy people across ages. Study-level findings and limits: The study lacked donor CMV status, which possibly confounded expanded clonotype changes.

The CDR3 has 13 amino acids. Germline CDR1 is SQVTM and CDR2 is ANQGSEA. V was cut by 7 bases and J by 2 bases, with 13 bases left in between. A remark on this clonotype: Its antigen is as yet unknown.

Each sample gave at least 6 million isolated PBMCs. With a J-beta primer mix and a sample-barcoded 5' primer, a second PCR ran about 7 to 12 cycles. Every cDNA molecule bore a tag from a template-switch adaptor containing 12 random nucleotides. Paired-end reads containing CDR3 totaled no fewer than 3 million for each sample. TCRdb fed the 5' RACE reads into MiXCR, producing one record per CDR3 protein. The top ten hold roughly 9% of the sample, which has about 500,000 distinct CDR3 sequences, approximately 25% seen once. The same sample was also used in a study of T cells of mothers and their children.

The V call is TRBV29-1, the J call TRBJ2-3; possibly TRBD2 for D (6 bases). The sequenced sample was blood. The source of this sequence is a boy younger than 18 in good health. CDR3: CSAQRANTDTQYF. DNA of the CDR3: TGCAGCGCCCAGCGGGCTAACACAGATACGCAGTATTTT.